Shown below are 23 T cell receptor beta chains from a single sample sequenced in a study of cytomegalovirus exposure and HLA in healthy donors (dated by TCRdb to about 2017). The library relied on the immunoSEQ multiplex PCR assay. A mixture of 60 forward primers for TCR Vbeta segments and 13 reverse primers for TCR Jbeta segments was used in the multiplex PCR. As stored in TCRdb, this immuneACCESS dataset retains in-frame rearrangements with V and J assigned. A fraction of the clones does not appear; measured against another copy, unresolved V genes explain less than half of the discrepancy, and the remainder lacks a known reason. Counted in this sample were 85,000 to 100,000 clones; approximately 80% of them appeared once. About 3.5% of the sample is held by the ten biggest clonotypes. The sample consisted of PBMCs. These receptors originate from a man aged 35 to 55 in good health and CMV-seronegative.

The rearrangement links TRBV2 to TRBJ2-1, with 7 nucleotides matching TRBD1. Germline CDR1 SNHLY, CDR2 FYNNEI. This CDR3 is 16 amino acids long. Trimming at V came to 6 bases and at J to 1 base, leaving 9 bases not matched to a gene. The CDR3: CASRYRRQGSYNEQFF. CDR3 DNA: TGTGCCAGCAGGTACCGACGACAGGGATCCTACAATGAGCAGTTCTTC.

The chain carries TRBV6-4 and TRBJ1-2, with D tentatively TRBD1 (6 bases). Trimming took 3 bases from V and 2 from J, leaving 19 bases between them. Germline CDR1 and CDR2: MRHNA and SNTAGT. This CDR3 is 17 amino acids long. CDR3 amino acids: CASSEFDRTDANYGYTF. CDR3 DNA: TGTGCCAGCAGTGAATTCGACCGGACAGATGCGAACTATGGCTACACCTTC.

The chain couples TRBV15 to TRBJ2-3; D gene ambiguous. V was pared by 0 bases and J by 6 bases, with 7 bases between. Germline V gene lookup returns CDR1 LNHNV and CDR2 YYDKDF (reference sequence). This CDR3 spans 13 amino acids. DNA for the CDR3: TGTGCCACCAGCAGAGATCCAGGTGATACGCAGTATTTT. This gives the protein CATSRDPGDTQYF.

V gene TRBV20-1 combines with J gene TRBJ2-7; D may be TRBD2 (5 bases). The ends were cut back, 6 bases at V and 3 bases at J, with 9 bases in the middle. The CDR3 totals 11 residues. The germline V gene encodes CDR1 DFQATT and CDR2 SNEGSKA (reference sequence). The CDR3 loop reads CSAAGDYEQYF. In nucleotides, the CDR3 is TGCAGTGCAGCCGGGGACTACGAGCAGTACTTC.

This chain uses TRBV4-2 with TRBJ2-1; D gene ambiguous. V lost 0 bases and J lost 8, with 17 bases in between. CDR3 length: 16 amino acids. Per the germline V gene, CDR1 is LGHNA and CDR2 is YNFKEQ. CDR3 amino acids: CASSQDQDVSSDEQFF. The CDR3 DNA reads TGTGCCAGCAGCCAAGATCAAGACGTCAGCAGCGATGAGCAGTTCTTC.

V gene TRBV10-3 combines with J gene TRBJ2-7; D may be TRBD2 (5 bases). V was trimmed by 7 bases and J by 5 bases, leaving 15 bases between them. Per the germline V gene, CDR1 is ENHRY and CDR2 is SYGVKD. The CDR3 runs to 13 residues. DNA for the CDR3: TGTGCCATCACAAGGCAGAGGGCCGACGAGCAGTACTTC. Translated: CAITRQRADEQYF.

The J gene is TRBJ1-5, the V gene TRBV30, with D perhaps TRBD1 (6 bases). The CDR3 is 14 residues long. V lost 5 bases and J 0 bases, leaving 11 bases between the germline ends. CDR1 GTSNPN and CDR2 SVGIG come from the germline V gene (reference sequence). For the CDR3, the DNA is TGTGCCTGGGCTACAGGGAATAGCAATCAGCCCCAGCATTTT. Amino acids: CAWATGNSNQPQHF.

This chain connects TRBV28 to TRBJ2-7, with 8 bases aligning to TRBD1. Germline-derived CDR1 and CDR2 are MDHEN and SYDVKM. The CDR3 covers 14 residues. V lost 11 bases, J lost 5 bases, and 14 bases stayed unmatched. DNA of the CDR3: TGTGCCGGCCAAAGACAGGGGACTTCCAACGAGCAGTACTTC. It is translated as CAGQRQGTSNEQYF.

This clone was detected only once. CDR3 sequence (DNA): TGTGCCAGCAGCTTAGGGGCTAGCGGGGGTGCCGGCGAGCAGTACTTC. It encodes CASSLGASGGAGEQYF. The gene calls are TRBV7-6 and TRBJ2-7; 10 bases align to TRBD2. The CDR3 totals 16 residues. CDR1 is SGHVS and CDR2 is FNYEAQ in the germline V gene. With V trimmed by 1 base and J by 6 bases, 9 bases remained unmatched.

The J gene is TRBJ1-5, the V gene TRBV6-5, with no clear D. This CDR3 region has 13 residues. V was clipped by 2 bases and J by 4 bases, with 6 bases between them. Per the germline V gene, CDR1 is MNHEY and CDR2 is SVGAGI. Here the CDR3 reads CASSYGSNQPQHF. In nucleotides, the CDR3 is TGTGCCAGCAGTTACGGCAGTAATCAGCCCCAGCATTTT.

The chain carries TRBV5-1 and TRBJ2-1; 12 bases match TRBD2. The CDR3 is 16 residues long. Per germline, CDR1 SGHRS and CDR2 YFSETQ. V trimming: 3 bases; J trimming: 2 bases; junction bases outside the gene matches: 3. CDR3 nucleotide sequence: TGCGCCAGCAGCTCTCGGACTAGCGGGACCTACAATGAGCAGTTCTTC. The encoded protein is CASSSRTSGTYNEQFF.

The CDR3 loop is CSAGSGQRSTEAFF. The CDR3 nucleotides are TGCAGCGCCGGGAGTGGCCAAAGGAGCACTGAAGCTTTCTTT. The V call is TRBV29-1, the J call TRBJ1-1; no firm D call. The CDR3 has 14 amino acids. With 7 bases removed from V and 4 bases from J, the gap between germline ends came to 19 bases. Germline V lookup: CDR1 SQVTM, CDR2 ANQGSEA.

V usage is TRBV7-9 and J usage is TRBJ2-7; 12 nucleotides agree with TRBD1. The CDR3 loop spans 15 amino acids. In germline, CDR1 is SEHNR, CDR2 FQNEAQ (reference sequence). V trimming: 4 bases; J trimming: 7 bases; junction bases outside the gene matches: 8. As DNA, the CDR3 is TGTGCCAGCAGCTCCACGGGACAGGGGGCAAATGAGCAGTACTTC. It is translated as CASSSTGQGANEQYF.

This clone has just a few counts. The rearrangement links TRBV27 to TRBJ1-2; D unresolved. Germline CDR1 is MNHEY and CDR2 is SMNVEV (reference sequence). V dropped 6 bases and J dropped 2 bases, with 10 bases sitting between them. This CDR3 is built from 13 residues. CDR3: CASRTSPNYGYTF. Here the CDR3 DNA reads TGTGCCAGCAGGACTTCCCCCAACTATGGCTACACCTTC.

This clone was seen more than once but under ten times. This chain uses TRBV6-6 with TRBJ2-5; TRBD1 is a possible D gene (6 bases). This CDR3 has 14 amino acids. The germline CDR1 and CDR2 sequences are MNHNY and SVGAGI (reference sequence). V lost 0 bases and J 5 bases, leaving 10 bases between the germline ends. CDR3 DNA sequence: TGTGCCAGCAGTTACTCCGGGACACGGGAGACCCAGTACTTC. This translates into CASSYSGTRETQYF.

This clone has a single count. The chain is built from TRBV2 and TRBJ2-4; D might be TRBD2 (5 bases). The ends were cut back, 9 bases at V and 6 bases at J, with 18 bases in the middle. This CDR3 comprises 14 residues. Germline CDR1 and CDR2: SNHLY and FYNNEI. CDR3 nucleotide sequence: TGTGCCAGTGCTAGCAGGTTAGATCTAAACATTCAGTACTTC. Translating gives CASASRLDLNIQYF.

The chain links TRBV6-5 to TRBJ1-2; tentatively, D is TRBD1 (5 bases). Germline V CDR1 and CDR2: MNHEY, SVGAGI. CDR3 length equals 13 residues. The V gene lost 6 bases and the J gene lost 7 bases, with 15 bases spanning the gap. CDR3 protein: CASSPIRVGGYTF. The CDR3 bases are TGTGCCAGCAGCCCTATCAGGGTCGGTGGCTACACCTTC.

The rearrangement links TRBV5-1 to TRBJ2-7; D is unclear. Germline loops: CDR1 SGHRS, CDR2 YFSETQ. This CDR3 has 14 amino acids. Between the trimmed V and J ends, which lost 1 base and 1 base, there was a span of 9 bases. This chain's CDR3 is CASSLYVESYEQYF. CDR3 nucleotide sequence: TGCGCCAGCAGCTTGTATGTAGAGTCCTACGAGCAGTACTTC.

This chain joins TRBV27 and TRBJ2-7, with 10 bases matching TRBD1. The CDR3 is made up of 14 amino acids. Germline V gene data show CDR1 as MNHEY and CDR2 as SMNVEV (reference sequence). With 6 bases clipped from V and 3 bases from J, the junction kept 5 bases outside the gene matches. CDR3 in DNA: TGTGCCAGCAGGAAGACAGGGGGCTTCTACGAGCAGTACTTC. Translating gives CASRKTGGFYEQYF.

The chain is built from TRBV9 and TRBJ2-3; no definite D call. CDR3 size: 12 residues. Germline CDR1 and CDR2: SGDLS and YYNGEE. V lost 0 bases, J lost 6 bases, and 5 bases lay in between. This CDR3 reads CASSVERDTQYF. The CDR3 DNA reads TGTGCCAGCAGCGTAGAACGGGATACGCAGTATTTT.

The chain joins TRBV4-2 to TRBJ2-1, with 11 bases lining up with TRBD2. The ends lost 0 bases at V and 4 bases at J; junction bases unmatched: 2. Germline lookup yields CDR1 LGHNA and CDR2 YNFKEQ. The CDR3 covers 16 residues. The CDR3 sequence is CASSQELAGGYNEQFF. The CDR3 DNA reads TGTGCCAGCAGCCAAGAGCTAGCGGGAGGTTACAATGAGCAGTTCTTC.

The rearrangement links TRBV5-5 to TRBJ2-1, with D unresolved. The V end lost 2 bases, the J end lost 9 bases, and 18 bases lay between the germline ends. This CDR3 comprises 15 residues. From germline, CDR1 is SGHKS and CDR2 YYEKEE (reference sequence). CDR3 amino acids: CASSFDERSRFEQFF. The CDR3 DNA reads as TGTGCCAGCAGCTTCGACGAGCGAAGTCGGTTTGAGCAGTTCTTC.

The chain carries TRBV14 and TRBJ2-7; no definite D call. The ends were cut back, 2 bases at V and 1 base at J, with 6 bases in the middle. Germline lookup yields CDR1 SGHDN and CDR2 FVKESK. The CDR3 runs 13 residues. The CDR3 nucleotides read TGTGCCAGCAGCCAACTTCCTTCCTACGAGCAGTACTTC. Protein product: CASSQLPSYEQYF.